This is a list of T cell receptor beta chains from one sample in a study of molecular identifiers for immune sequencing clone quantification. TCRdb reanalysed the PCR reads using MiXCR and keeps one entry per CDR3 protein. The data hold 50,000 to 70,000 distinct CDR3 sequences, with around a sixth observed a single time. The source material was naive CD8+ T cells from blood, with Jurkat cell RNA spiked in. Receptor source: a human donor in good health. Some libraries in this study had Jurkat cell RNA spiked in. Both conserved end residues are part of each CDR3. A D gene is named only where the DNA matches it firmly. Size tells how often a clone was seen (once, few, many) or the class of an expanded clone, and some rows leave it out.

d_call: -
v_call: TRBV19
cdr3_length: 14
clone_size: -
j_call: TRBJ1-1
cdr3_nt: TGTGCCAGTAGTATAGTCGACCTGAACACTGAAGCTTTCTTT
cdr3_aa: CASSIVDLNTEAFF

d_call: TRBD2
v_call: TRBV4-1
cdr3_length: 17
clone_size: many
j_call: TRBJ2-5
cdr3_nt: TGCGCCAGCAGCCAGAGTTTGTCTGGACTAGCGGAAGAGACCCAGTACTTC
cdr3_aa: CASSQSLSGLAEETQYF

d_call: -
v_call: TRBV28
cdr3_length: 14
clone_size: many
j_call: TRBJ2-7
cdr3_nt: TGTGCCAGCAGTTTATCGGGAGAGTCCTACGAGCAGTACTTC
cdr3_aa: CASSLSGESYEQYF

d_call: -
v_call: TRBV5-1
cdr3_length: 12
clone_size: many
j_call: TRBJ2-7
cdr3_nt: TGCGCCAGCGGGTATTCGACTTGGGAGCAGTACTTC
cdr3_aa: CASGYSTWEQYF

d_call: -
v_call: TRBV27
cdr3_length: 14
clone_size: many
j_call: TRBJ2-7
cdr3_nt: TGTGCCAGCAGGTTGAGTAGCGGACCCTACGAGCAGTACTTC
cdr3_aa: CASRLSSGPYEQYF

d_call: TRBD1
v_call: TRBV4-3
cdr3_length: 15
clone_size: many
j_call: TRBJ2-7
cdr3_nt: TGCGCCAGCAGCCAAGATGACAGGGGGCCCTACGAGCAGTACTTC
cdr3_aa: CASSQDDRGPYEQYF

d_call: TRBD2
v_call: TRBV11-2
cdr3_length: 13
clone_size: many
j_call: TRBJ2-7
cdr3_nt: TGTGCCAGCAGCACTAGCGGGGGATACGAGCAGTACTTC
cdr3_aa: CASSTSGGYEQYF

d_call: -
v_call: TRBV25-1
cdr3_length: 15
clone_size: many
j_call: TRBJ2-4
cdr3_nt: TGTGCCAGCAGTGGTCCCACAATGGGCCGAAACATTCAGTACTTC
cdr3_aa: CASSGPTMGRNIQYF

d_call: TRBD2
v_call: TRBV11-3
cdr3_length: 18
clone_size: many
j_call: TRBJ2-5
cdr3_nt: TGTGCCAGCAGCGCAACGAGGGACTACCGAGGAGGGGCAGAGACCCAGTACTTC
cdr3_aa: CASSATRDYRGGAETQYF

d_call: -
v_call: TRBV28
cdr3_length: 16
clone_size: -
j_call: TRBJ1-5
cdr3_nt: TGTGCCAGCAGCCCTATTTTCTCAGGGAACAATCGGCCCCAGCACTTT
cdr3_aa: CASSPIFSGNNRPQHF

d_call: -
v_call: TRBV29-1
cdr3_length: 9
clone_size: many
j_call: TRBJ2-1
cdr3_nt: TGCAGCTGCGGGGATGAGCAGTTCTTC
cdr3_aa: CSCGDEQFF

d_call: -
v_call: TRBV6-2/TRBV6-3
cdr3_length: 14
clone_size: few
j_call: TRBJ2-7
cdr3_nt: TGTGCCAGCAGTTACTCTGACGGCTACTACGAGCAGTACTTC
cdr3_aa: CASSYSDGYYEQYF

d_call: -
v_call: TRBV10-2
cdr3_length: 14
clone_size: many
j_call: TRBJ2-3
cdr3_nt: TGCGCCTCTCGAAGCTTCGCCCTCACAGATACGCAGTATTTT
cdr3_aa: CASRSFALTDTQYF

d_call: -
v_call: TRBV29-1
cdr3_length: 14
clone_size: many
j_call: TRBJ2-3
cdr3_nt: TGCAGCGTTCTCAGGACCCCTCGGCCAGATACGCAGTATTTT
cdr3_aa: CSVLRTPRPDTQYF

d_call: TRBD2
v_call: TRBV6-5
cdr3_length: 18
clone_size: few
j_call: TRBJ2-1
cdr3_nt: TGTGCCAGCAGTTACTCGAGCGGACTAGCGGGACTTTCGGGGGAGCAGTTCTTC
cdr3_aa: CASSYSSGLAGLSGEQFF

d_call: -
v_call: TRBV3-1
cdr3_length: 15
clone_size: many
j_call: TRBJ2-3
cdr3_nt: TGTGCCAGCAGCCAAGGCGGGGAGGCCACAGATACGCAGTATTTT
cdr3_aa: CASSQGGEATDTQYF

d_call: -
v_call: TRBV14
cdr3_length: 15
clone_size: -
j_call: TRBJ1-1
cdr3_nt: TGTGCCAGCAGCGGGACGGGGGGACGGGGCACTGAAGCTTTCTTT
cdr3_aa: CASSGTGGRGTEAFF

d_call: TRBD2
v_call: TRBV5-1
cdr3_length: 15
clone_size: few
j_call: TRBJ2-1
cdr3_nt: TGCGCCAGCAGCCCCGGACTAGCGGGAGGTAATGAGCAGTTCTTC
cdr3_aa: CASSPGLAGGNEQFF

d_call: TRBD2
v_call: TRBV10-3
cdr3_length: 15
clone_size: many
j_call: TRBJ2-3
cdr3_nt: TGTGCCATCAGTGGCGAAGCGGGAGAGTCAGATACGCAGTATTTT
cdr3_aa: CAISGEAGESDTQYF

d_call: TRBD1
v_call: TRBV5-4
cdr3_length: 16
clone_size: many
j_call: TRBJ1-1
cdr3_nt: TGTGCCAGCAGTCGTACAGGGGGTAGCACGAACACTGAAGCTTTCTTT
cdr3_aa: CASSRTGGSTNTEAFF

d_call: -
v_call: TRBV29-1
cdr3_length: 13
clone_size: many
j_call: TRBJ1-5
cdr3_nt: TGCAGCGTTGAAGAGGGGGCAGGTCAGCCCCAGCATTTT
cdr3_aa: CSVEEGAGQPQHF

d_call: -
v_call: TRBV20-1
cdr3_length: 17
clone_size: many
j_call: TRBJ2-3
cdr3_nt: TGCAGTGCTAGGGCAGAGGCCCAACCCGTTAGCACAGATACGCAGTATTTT
cdr3_aa: CSARAEAQPVSTDTQYF

d_call: -
v_call: TRBV24-1
cdr3_length: 15
clone_size: many
j_call: TRBJ1-5
cdr3_nt: TGTGCCACCAGTGAAGGCCCCTATAGCAATCAGCCCCAGCATTTT
cdr3_aa: CATSEGPYSNQPQHF

d_call: TRBD2
v_call: TRBV9
cdr3_length: 15
clone_size: many
j_call: TRBJ2-1
cdr3_nt: TGTGCCAGCAGCCCAGCGGGACTGCACTACAATGAGCAGTTCTTC
cdr3_aa: CASSPAGLHYNEQFF

d_call: -
v_call: TRBV28
cdr3_length: 16
clone_size: many
j_call: TRBJ2-7
cdr3_nt: TGTGCCAGCAGTTTAGAGGGGGTGACGGGTTACTACGAGCAGTACTTC
cdr3_aa: CASSLEGVTGYYEQYF

d_call: TRBD1
v_call: TRBV7-9
cdr3_length: 15
clone_size: -
j_call: TRBJ1-4
cdr3_nt: TGTGCCAGCAGCTCGGAGACAGGGGGCCGGGAAAAACTGTTTTTT
cdr3_aa: CASSSETGGREKLFF

d_call: -
v_call: TRBV4-1
cdr3_length: 14
clone_size: many
j_call: TRBJ2-1
cdr3_nt: TGCGCCAGCAGCCAAACACATACCGGGACTTTTACCGTCTTC
cdr3_aa: CASSQTHTGTFTVF

d_call: -
v_call: TRBV11-2
cdr3_length: 15
clone_size: many
j_call: TRBJ1-2
cdr3_nt: TGTGCCAGCAGCTTTCGGGACCCGGCGAACTATGGCTACACCTTC
cdr3_aa: CASSFRDPANYGYTF

d_call: TRBD2
v_call: TRBV20-1
cdr3_length: 14
clone_size: medium-sized
j_call: TRBJ2-3
cdr3_nt: TGCAGTGCTTTCCTAGCGGGAGTCGCAGATACGCAGTATTTT
cdr3_aa: CSAFLAGVADTQYF

d_call: -
v_call: TRBV19
cdr3_length: 16
clone_size: many
j_call: TRBJ2-3
cdr3_nt: TGTGCCAGTAACATCGCCAGCACCGCGAGGGCAGATACGCAGTATTTT
cdr3_aa: CASNIASTARADTQYF

d_call: -
v_call: TRBV3-1
cdr3_length: 17
clone_size: -
j_call: TRBJ1-5
cdr3_nt: TGTGCCAGCAGCCACGATCTGCCAGGGGTCCCCAATCAGCCCCAGCAGTTT
cdr3_aa: CASSHDLPGVPNQPQQF

d_call: -
v_call: TRBV25-1
cdr3_length: 14
clone_size: many
j_call: TRBJ2-7
cdr3_nt: TGTGCCAGCGTTGGGGGCGGGAGTCCCTACGAGCAGTACTTC
cdr3_aa: CASVGGGSPYEQYF

d_call: TRBD1
v_call: TRBV4-1
cdr3_length: 16
clone_size: many
j_call: TRBJ1-1
cdr3_nt: TGCGCCAGCAGCCAACGGGACAGGGTATTAAGCACTGAAGCTTTCTTT
cdr3_aa: CASSQRDRVLSTEAFF

d_call: TRBD2
v_call: TRBV2
cdr3_length: 15
clone_size: many
j_call: TRBJ2-3
cdr3_nt: TGTGCCATCCCGGGACTAGCGGGAGTATTAGATACGCAGTATTTT
cdr3_aa: CAIPGLAGVLDTQYF

d_call: -
v_call: TRBV4-3
cdr3_length: 14
clone_size: many
j_call: TRBJ1-2
cdr3_nt: TGCGCCAGCAGCCCTATCGAGAGTAACTATGGCTACACCTTC
cdr3_aa: CASSPIESNYGYTF

d_call: -
v_call: TRBV4-3
cdr3_length: 15
clone_size: many
j_call: TRBJ2-7
cdr3_nt: TGCGCCAGCAGCCAAGAGCCAGGGGGAGGCTACGAGCAGTACTTC
cdr3_aa: CASSQEPGGGYEQYF

d_call: -
v_call: TRBV11-3
cdr3_length: 14
clone_size: -
j_call: TRBJ2-1
cdr3_nt: TGTGCCAGCAGCTCCCCAAACTCCTACAATGAGCAGTTCTTC
cdr3_aa: CASSSPNSYNEQFF

d_call: TRBD2
v_call: TRBV29-1
cdr3_length: 13
clone_size: many
j_call: TRBJ2-1
cdr3_nt: TGCAGCCTGGGGGGGAACTCCTACAATGAGCAGTTCTTC
cdr3_aa: CSLGGNSYNEQFF

d_call: TRBD2
v_call: TRBV7-6
cdr3_length: 15
clone_size: many
j_call: TRBJ2-7
cdr3_nt: TGTGCCAGCAGCTTACTAGCGGGAGGGCCAGAGGGGCAGTACTTC
cdr3_aa: CASSLLAGGPEGQYF

d_call: -
v_call: TRBV7-3
cdr3_length: 15
clone_size: many
j_call: TRBJ2-1
cdr3_nt: TGTGCCAGCAGCGAGGGGGTGGGCTCCTACAATGAGCAGTTCTTC
cdr3_aa: CASSEGVGSYNEQFF

d_call: -
v_call: TRBV7-9
cdr3_length: 13
clone_size: -
j_call: TRBJ2-5
cdr3_nt: TGTGCCAGCCGTCCGGTAAATCAAGAGACCCGGTACTTC
cdr3_aa: CASRPVNQETRYF

d_call: -
v_call: TRBV27
cdr3_length: 14
clone_size: few
j_call: TRBJ1-5
cdr3_nt: TGTGCCAGCAGTTTAGTCTTGAGCAATCAGCCCCAGCATTTT
cdr3_aa: CASSLVLSNQPQHF

d_call: TRBD1
v_call: TRBV27
cdr3_length: 18
clone_size: many
j_call: TRBJ2-3
cdr3_nt: TGTGCCAGCAGTTTCCGGATACCGGGACAGGGGAGCACAGATACGCAGTATTTT
cdr3_aa: CASSFRIPGQGSTDTQYF

d_call: TRBD2
v_call: TRBV27
cdr3_length: 17
clone_size: many
j_call: TRBJ2-3
cdr3_nt: TGTGCCAGCAGTTCTCCTCAACTAGCGGGGACGACAGATACGCAGTATTTT
cdr3_aa: CASSSPQLAGTTDTQYF

d_call: TRBD2
v_call: TRBV5-6
cdr3_length: 14
clone_size: -
j_call: TRBJ2-7
cdr3_nt: TGTACCAGCAGCGCCGCCTCTAGCGGGAGCCCCTTTTTCTTC
cdr3_aa: CTSSAASSGSPFFF

d_call: TRBD1
v_call: TRBV24-1
cdr3_length: 14
clone_size: many
j_call: TRBJ2-5
cdr3_nt: TGTGCCACCAACGCGACAGGGGGTCAAGAGACCCAGTACTTC
cdr3_aa: CATNATGGQETQYF

d_call: TRBD2
v_call: TRBV7-6
cdr3_length: 22
clone_size: many
j_call: TRBJ2-5
cdr3_nt: TGTGCCAGCAGCAGACTAGCGGGAGAGCTCCGAAGTACTCCGCCCTCAGGGGAGACCCAGTACTTC
cdr3_aa: CASSRLAGELRSTPPSGETQYF

d_call: TRBD2
v_call: TRBV7-6
cdr3_length: 16
clone_size: many
j_call: TRBJ2-1
cdr3_nt: TGTGCCAGCAGCCCGACTAGCGGGAGTATAGTGTATGAGCAGTTCTTC
cdr3_aa: CASSPTSGSIVYEQFF

d_call: -
v_call: TRBV5-4
cdr3_length: 14
clone_size: few
j_call: TRBJ2-7
cdr3_nt: TGTGCCAGCAGCCGAATAGAGAGCTCCTACGAGCAGTACTTC
cdr3_aa: CASSRIESSYEQYF

d_call: TRBD2
v_call: TRBV20-1
cdr3_length: 17
clone_size: many
j_call: TRBJ2-1
cdr3_nt: TGCAGTGCTAGAGATATGGTTCTAGCGGGAGTTTTCGATGAGCAGTTCTTC
cdr3_aa: CSARDMVLAGVFDEQFF